This TCR beta chain is from a study of cytomegalovirus exposure and HLA in healthy donors. Whole-study findings and limits: Among donors in an Asian-associated ancestry cluster, a later analysis reportedly found fewer N-insertions than the roughly 700-donor mean.

Of note for this clone: As yet, its antigen is unknown.

Between the trimmed V and J ends, which lost 1 base and 1 base, there was a span of 16 bases. Germline CDR1 is MGHRA and CDR2 is YSYEKL. The CDR3 is 18 amino acids. PCR amplification relied on 60 Vbeta primers (plus 13 Jbeta primers). Only in-frame clones appear in the TCRdb table, and some are missing; sequencing was by immunoSEQ multiplex PCR. The sample holds about 120,000 clones; 70% to 75% are singletons and the top ten take over 1.5%. The V and J genes are TRBV4-1 and TRBJ2-2; D uncertain. Sequencing was carried out using PBMCs. This TCR was sampled from a woman younger than 30 in good health and CMV-seronegative. CDR3 in amino acids: CASSQGTNMLKNTGELFF. The CDR3 nucleotides read TGCGCCAGCAGCCAAGGAACTAATATGTTGAAGAACACCGGGGAGCTGTTTTTT.